This TCR beta chain was sequenced in a study of blood T cells in healthy people across ages. Study results and caveats: Naive T cell percentage strongly correlated with TCR beta diversity. Among T cells, TCR beta diversity per million cells dropped roughly linearly as age rose.

Together with a sample-barcoded 5' primer, a J-beta primer mix was included in a second PCR lasting about 7 to 12 cycles. Every cDNA molecule bore a tag from a template-switch adaptor containing 12 random nucleotides. No fewer than 3 million CDR3-containing paired-end reads came from each sample. TCRdb redid the calling of the 5' RACE reads with MiXCR, one entry per CDR3 protein. Of hundreds of thousands of distinct CDR3 sequences listed, approximately 40% are singletons. In regard to this clonotype: No antigen is known for it.

The TCR was taken from a man older than 75 in good health. Sequencing was performed on blood.

This chain's CDR3 is CASSQRQGNPGANVLTF. CDR3 in DNA: TGTGCCAGCAGCCAGAGACAGGGTAACCCTGGGGCCAACGTCCTGACTTTC. This rearrangement joins TRBV3-1 to TRBJ2-6, with 7 bases lining up with TRBD1. V was pared by 3 bases and J by 2 bases, with 7 bases of the junction left unmatched. CDR1 and CDR2 from the germline V gene are LGHDT and YNNKEL (reference sequence). The CDR3 is 17 amino acids.